This record looks at one T cell receptor beta chain sequence and its context. No antigen is known for it. This likely comes from a read error, as the CDR3 has no conserved phenylalanine or tryptophan at its end. Unsorted whole blood supplied the blood RNA, and germline DNA was isolated too. The authors made TCR beta cDNA from about 500 ng total RNA with a constant-region primer. Modified slightly, ARM-PCR produced TCR beta libraries over three nested multiplex PCR rounds. The first two PCR rounds, around 10 cycles each, used TRBV1-TRBV30 forward primers and a C-beta reverse primer. TCRdb reprocessed the multiplex PCR reads with MiXCR, giving one entry per CDR3 protein. Among some 180,000 distinct CDR3 sequences listed, 60% were seen once. The data belong to a study of tumor-infiltrating lymphocytes in primary liver carcinoma. Regarding the study as a whole: In tumor-adjacent and tumor-blood pairs, overlap was lower than in tumor region pairs.

This CDR3 is built from 20 residues. Trimming shortened V by 8 bases and J by 1 base, and 27 bases separated the two germline ends. Germline-derived CDR1 and CDR2 are MDHEN and SYDVKM. The TCR was taken from a man aged 35-49 years with primary liver carcinoma and hepatitis B virus infection. The specimen sequenced was peripheral blood. J is TRBJ2-6 and V is TRBV28, with D hard to call. The CDR3 loop reads CASFSRNRRPSGSGANVLTY. CDR3 DNA: TGTGCCAGCTTCTCGCGTAATAGACGGCCCTCCGGATCTGGGGCCAACGTCCTGACTTAC.